This T cell receptor (beta chain) was captured in a study of blood T cell repertoires in COVID-19 (dated by TCRdb to about 2020). For context, the study as a whole: Collaborator samples came from the United States, Italy and Spain and covered acute and convalescent phases of COVID-19. The material from the prospective study consisted of cDNA or gDNA derived from T cells, B-cell-depleted T cells, or PBMCs. Subjects who had been exposed to COVID-19, were actively infected with it, or had recovered from it provided the deeply sampled blood TCRbeta repertoires that made up the dataset. The repertoires were released in a freely available public database meant as a resource for research on the immune response to SARS-CoV-2. The samples were drawn from the first 160 participants of the ongoing ImmuneRACE study and from some 1,300 subjects provided by 6 global collaborators. The sample metadata nearly always contained a de-identified subject ID, COVID-19 status, age in years and sex. Where available, HLA class I and class II types were obtained from metadata supplied by the sample provider rather than from assay-based typing.

Its CDR3 holds 13 amino acids, cysteine through phenylalanine. CDR3 DNA is the only sequence kept; it has 39 bases, read in frame from the first base. V is clipped by 5 bases and J by 1 base, and the sequence between their germline boundaries is 6 bases long. The germline V gene provides CDR1 SGHTS and CDR2 YDEGEE. Each collaborating institution followed its own protocols to collect whole blood in K2EDTA tubes. For TCRbeta analysis, collaborators shipped samples in one of three forms: frozen whole blood, isolated PBMCs, or DNA extracted from either of those sample types. This clone has more than one count but fewer than ten. The antigen it binds to is not known. Within one base of it there is no much larger clone, and no base qualities were kept. The immunoSEQ Assay, a bias-controlled multiplex PCR, was used to amplify TCRbeta CDR3 regions from genomic DNA. The authors' analysis ran thus. The number of nucleated cells in each sample was estimated by amplification of reference gene primers within the assay. To quantify the absolute abundance of each unique TCRbeta CDR3 rearrangement, sequence reads were collapsed and filtered. For each sample, productive Simpson clonality was calculated by taking the square root of Simpson's diversity index across productive rearrangements. TCRdb mirrors the immuneACCESS table, restricted to in-frame sequences. Some clones are absent from its copies; in checked studies, under half trace to an unresolved V gene, and the reason for the others is unknown. The V and J calls and clone size are taken from that table; D and trimming were inferred from the DNA. Within this sample are fewer than 90,000 clones, with 70% to 90% of them counted one time only. The top ten constitute around 35% of the sample.

Study-wide conclusions, independent of this receptor: The quantity of clinical and demographic metadata differed by source and by participant and was supplied without curation.

The sequence derives from an older man with acute or convalescent COVID-19. The sequencing sample was made of peripheral blood. Recombination linked TRBV5-8 to TRBJ1-4; no D gene can be assigned with confidence. The sequenced DNA is TGTGCCAGCAGGGGCTTAACTAATGAAAAACTGTTTTTT. It codes for CASRGLTNEKLFF.